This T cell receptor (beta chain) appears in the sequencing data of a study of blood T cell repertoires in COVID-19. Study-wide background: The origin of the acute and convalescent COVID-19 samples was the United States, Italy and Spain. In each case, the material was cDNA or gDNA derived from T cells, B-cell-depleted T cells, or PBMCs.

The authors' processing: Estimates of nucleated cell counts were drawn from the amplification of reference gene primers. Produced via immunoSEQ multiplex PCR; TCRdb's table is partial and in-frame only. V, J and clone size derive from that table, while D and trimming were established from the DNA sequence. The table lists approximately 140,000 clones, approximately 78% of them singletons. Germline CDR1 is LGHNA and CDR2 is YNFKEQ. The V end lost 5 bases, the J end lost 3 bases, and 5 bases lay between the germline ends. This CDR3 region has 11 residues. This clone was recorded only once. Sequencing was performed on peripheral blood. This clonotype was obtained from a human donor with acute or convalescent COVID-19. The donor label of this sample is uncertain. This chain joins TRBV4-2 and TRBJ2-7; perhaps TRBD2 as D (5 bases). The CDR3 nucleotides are TGTGCCAGCAGCGGAGGCTACGAGCAGTACTTC. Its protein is CASSGGYEQYF.